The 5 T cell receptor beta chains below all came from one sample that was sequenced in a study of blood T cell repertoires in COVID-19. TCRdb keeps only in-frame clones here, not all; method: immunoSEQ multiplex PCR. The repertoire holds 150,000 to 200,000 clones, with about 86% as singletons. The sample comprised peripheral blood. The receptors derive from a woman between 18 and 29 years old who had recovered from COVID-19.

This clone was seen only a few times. The CDR3 region is CASSLLWTGQTSGRVGEQFF. DNA for the CDR3: TGTGCCAGCAGTCTCTTGTGGACAGGGCAGACTAGCGGGAGGGTCGGTGAGCAGTTCTTC. The chain joins TRBV6-6 to TRBJ2-1; 14 bases are a match to TRBD2. Germline CDR1 MNHNY, CDR2 SVGAGI (reference sequence). V shed 5 bases and J 9 bases; nucleotides not matched to a gene: 21. The CDR3 runs 20 residues.

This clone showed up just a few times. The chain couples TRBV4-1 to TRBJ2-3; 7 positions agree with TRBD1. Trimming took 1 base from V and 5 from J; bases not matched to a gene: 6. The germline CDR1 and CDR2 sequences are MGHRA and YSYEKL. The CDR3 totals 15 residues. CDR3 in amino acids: CASSQVEGAGDTQYF. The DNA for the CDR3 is TGCGCCAGCAGCCAAGTAGAGGGGGCGGGAGATACGCAGTATTTT.

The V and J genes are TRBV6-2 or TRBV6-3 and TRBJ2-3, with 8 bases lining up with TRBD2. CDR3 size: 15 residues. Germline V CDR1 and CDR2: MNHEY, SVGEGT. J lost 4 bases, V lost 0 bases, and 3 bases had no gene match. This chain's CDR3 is CASSYSREGADTQYF. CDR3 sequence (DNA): TGTGCCAGCAGTTACTCCCGGGAGGGCGCAGATACGCAGTATTTT.

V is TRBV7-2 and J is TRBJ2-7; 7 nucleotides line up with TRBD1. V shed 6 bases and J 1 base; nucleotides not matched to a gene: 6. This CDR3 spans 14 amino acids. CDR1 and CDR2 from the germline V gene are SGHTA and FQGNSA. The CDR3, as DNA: TGTGCCAGCAGTTCACGACAGGGTTCCTACGAGCAGTACTTC. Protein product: CASSSRQGSYEQYF.

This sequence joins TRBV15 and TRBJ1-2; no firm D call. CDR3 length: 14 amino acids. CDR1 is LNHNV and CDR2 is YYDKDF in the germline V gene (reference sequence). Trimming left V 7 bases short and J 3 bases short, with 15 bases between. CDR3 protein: CATKEGGRDYGYTF. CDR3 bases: TGTGCCACCAAAGAGGGCGGTAGGGACTATGGCTACACCTTC.